This entry is about one T cell receptor (beta chain). Its antigen is as yet unknown. After removal of 4 bases from V and 2 bases from J, the junction contained 6 bases not matched to a gene. Per germline, CDR1 SGHDN and CDR2 FVKESK. This CDR3 has 16 residues. The data were taken from a study of CD8+ T cells in alopecia areata. Overall study findings and caveats: Scalp clonality and expanded CD8+ clones among the top 100 fell significantly with tofacitinib.

Extraction of RNA preceded its reverse transcription into cDNA, which served as the sequencing template. Sequencing was performed with immunoSEQ multiplex PCR; in TCRdb, only in-frame clones are kept and a portion is missing. The sample consists of several thousand clones, 80% to 95% of them appearing once. Specified treatment: oral pan-JAK inhibitor, 5-10 mg twice daily. In alopecia areata patients, both lesional scalp punch biopsies and peripheral blood were collected. Sequences were derived from skin, sampled at week 4, from a patient treated with tofacitinib. The receptor was derived from a human donor with alopecia areata. This chain joins TRBV14 and TRBJ2-3; TRBD2 matches 10 bases. CDR3 protein: CASSPGLAEITDTQYF. The CDR3 DNA reads TGTGCCAGCAGCCCTGGACTAGCGGAGATCACAGATACGCAGTATTTT.